These 25 T cell receptor beta chains were sequenced from one sample in a study of blood T cells in healthy people across ages. It was with a sample-barcoded 5' primer and a J-beta primer mix that a second PCR of roughly 6 to 11 cycles was run. One entry per CDR3 protein, called by TCRdb with MiXCR from the 5' RACE reads. The data show about 1.4 million distinct CDR3 sequences, approximately 59% seen once. The material sequenced was blood. The receptor source for this set is a man aged 18 to 30 in good health.

This sequence joins TRBV28 and TRBJ2-4; 7 bases agree with TRBD1. In germline, CDR1 is MDHEN, CDR2 SYDVKM. The ends lost 3 bases at V and 10 bases at J; junction bases unmatched: 12. The CDR3 sequence is 15 residues long. CDR3 bases: TGTGCCAGCAGTTTTCTTACAGGGGAGTCGTCAATTCAGTACTTC. Translated, it gives CASSFLTGESSIQYF.

This clonotype was counted a few times. The chain has TRBV4-3 and TRBJ1-4; TRBD1 might be the D (6 bases). This CDR3 comprises 17 residues. V dropped 0 bases and J dropped 10 bases, with 21 bases sitting between them. CDR1 LGHNA and CDR2 YSLEER come from the germline V gene. The CDR3 sequence is CASSQDYSLGASGKLFF. Written as DNA, the CDR3 is TGCGCCAGCAGCCAAGATTACTCGTTGGGGGCGTCCGGAAAACTGTTTTTT.

This clonotype was seen a few times. The chain links TRBV6-5 to TRBJ2-3, with D perhaps matching TRBD2 (5 bases). The CDR3 has 13 residues. The V gene lost 6 bases and the J gene lost 6 bases, with 13 bases spanning the gap. CDR1 is MNHEY and CDR2 is SVGAGI in the germline V gene. Here the CDR3 reads CASRRGGYDTQYF. CDR3 coding DNA: TGTGCCAGCAGGCGAGGAGGCTACGATACGCAGTATTTT.

The chain has TRBV20-1 and TRBJ2-3; TRBD1 aligns across 11 bases. V was pared by 4 bases and J by 4 bases, with 7 bases of the junction left unmatched. Germline V CDR1 and CDR2: DFQATT, SNEGSKA (reference sequence). The CDR3 spans 15 residues. The CDR3 region is CSATGTGGSADTQYF. CDR3 sequence (DNA): TGCAGTGCTACCGGGACAGGGGGATCAGCAGATACGCAGTATTTT.

This clonotype was counted at least ten times. The chain is built from TRBV5-1 and TRBJ2-7; 8 bases fit TRBD1. The CDR3 runs 14 residues. The trim removed 4 bases at V and 5 bases at J, leaving 8 bases unmatched. Germline-derived CDR1 and CDR2 are SGHRS and YFSETQ. CDR3 residues: CASSGGQGMNEQYF. The CDR3, as DNA: TGCGCCAGCAGCGGAGGACAGGGAATGAACGAGCAGTACTTC. Variable domain in full (rest from reference TRBV5-1 and TRBJ2-7): KAGVTQTPRYLIKTRGQQVTLSCSPISGHRSVSWYQQTPGQGLQFLFEYFSETQRNKGNFPGRFSGRQFSNSRSEMNVSTLELGDSALYLCASSGGQGMNEQYFGPGTRLTVT.

V and J are TRBV15 and TRBJ2-1, with D possibly called TRBD1 or TRBD2 (5 bases each). V was clipped by 8 bases and J by 8 bases, with 13 bases between them. This CDR3 contains 12 residues. Germline CDR1 is LNHNV and CDR2 is YYDKDF (reference sequence). The CDR3 nucleotides are TGTGCCACCTCAGGGTCCGGGGATGAGCAGTTCTTC. Protein: CATSGSGDEQFF.

This clonotype was observed a handful of times. The rearrangement links TRBV27 to TRBJ1-2; D is undetermined. Germline V CDR1 and CDR2: MNHEY, SMNVEV (reference sequence). The CDR3 spans 15 residues. The ends were cut back, 6 bases at V and 1 base at J, with 15 bases in the middle. CDR3 nucleotides: TGTGCCAGCAGCGCGACGGAAGGAGTTAACTATGGCTACACCTTC. As protein: CASSATEGVNYGYTF.

The rearrangement links TRBV20-1 to TRBJ2-1, with 10 bases matching TRBD1. This CDR3 has 13 amino acids. Germline CDR1 is DFQATT and CDR2 is SNEGSKA (reference sequence). The V segment lost 6 bases and the J segment 6 bases; nucleotides outside the gene matches: 5. The CDR3 nucleotides are TGCAGTGCAAGGACAGGGGGAGTCAATGAGCAGTTCTTC. It encodes CSARTGGVNEQFF.

The gene calls are TRBV3-1 and TRBJ2-1; tentatively, D is TRBD1 (6 bases). V dropped 1 base and J dropped 3 bases, with 10 bases sitting between them. This CDR3 has 15 amino acids. The germline V gene encodes CDR1 LGHDT and CDR2 YNNKEL (reference sequence). The CDR3 reads CASSQAPGHYNEQFF. The CDR3 region has the DNA TGTGCCAGCAGCCAAGCACCGGGACACTACAATGAGCAGTTCTTC.

This clonotype came up a few times. The chain joins TRBV10-2 to TRBJ1-5, with D unresolved. V was shortened by 3 bases and J by 2 bases, with 5 bases between the two germline ends. The CDR3 has 13 residues. CDR1 WSHSY and CDR2 SAAADI come from the germline V gene. CDR3 nucleotide sequence: TGCGCCAGCAGTGACTCAGGCAATCAGCCCCAGCATTTT. Residues: CASSDSGNQPQHF.

This rearrangement joins TRBV18 to TRBJ2-3, with 9 nucleotides matching TRBD1. This CDR3 has 16 amino acids. J gave up 3 bases and V 6 bases, and 10 bases lay outside the gene matches. CDR1 KGHSH and CDR2 LQKENI come from the germline V gene. The chain's CDR3 is CASSPEGTGRTDTQYF. In nucleotides, the CDR3 is TGTGCCAGCTCGCCCGAGGGGACAGGGAGGACAGATACGCAGTATTTT. The full variable domain, rest sourced from reference TRBV18 and TRBJ2-3, is NAGVMQNPRHLVRRRGQEARLRCSPMKGHSHVYWYRQLPEEGLKFMVYLQKENIIDESGMPKERFSAEFPKEGPSILRIQQVVRGDSAAYFCASSPEGTGRTDTQYFGPGTRLTVL.

The sample holds a few counts of this clonotype. The chain couples TRBV29-1 to TRBJ2-7; the D gene is possibly TRBD2 (5 bases). Trimming shortened V by 4 bases and J by 0 bases, and 13 bases separated the two germline ends. The CDR3 spans 14 residues. Per germline, CDR1 SQVTM and CDR2 ANQGSEA. The CDR3 DNA follows: TGCAGCGTTGGGGGTCAGACTAACTCCTACGAGCAGTACTTC. Residues: CSVGGQTNSYEQYF.

The chain couples TRBV6-1 to TRBJ2-1; weak D call: TRBD2 (5 bases). The J call is in doubt because the DNA end fits TRBJ2-7 better. Per the germline V gene, CDR1 is MNHNS and CDR2 is SASEGT. The CDR3 is 13 amino acids. The CDR3 here is CASTSRENYEQYF. The CDR3, as DNA: TGTGCCAGCACCAGCCGGGAAAACTACGAGCAGTACTTC.

The J gene is TRBJ2-1, the V gene TRBV4-1; the D gene is possibly TRBD2 (6 bases). Trimming stripped 1 base from V and 9 bases from J, with 16 bases between. The CDR3 covers 15 residues. The germline V gene has CDR1 MGHRA and CDR2 YSYEKL. This CDR3 is CASSQVGGRNREQFF. CDR3 nucleotide sequence: TGCGCCAGCAGCCAAGTTGGGGGGAGGAATCGTGAGCAGTTCTTC.

In its sample, this clonotype was seen a few times. J is TRBJ2-5 and V is TRBV13; TRBD1 might be the D (6 bases). The DNA end is more similar to TRBJ2-7, so the J call may be wrong. Per the germline V gene, CDR1 is PRHDT and CDR2 is FYEKMQ (reference sequence). CDR3 length equals 12 residues. CDR3 in DNA: TGTGCCAGTACCAGGGGCCCCAACGAGCAGTACTTC. Residues: CASTRGPNEQYF.

The chain recombines TRBV10-3 with TRBJ2-7; 7 positions agree with TRBD1. The J call may be wrong; the DNA end is better matched by TRBJ2-5. In germline, CDR1 is ENHRY, CDR2 SYGVKD. The CDR3 has 16 residues. CDR3 sequence: CAISESIYRGNETQYF. The CDR3 bases are TGTGCCATCAGTGAGTCGATTTACAGGGGTAACGAGACCCAGTACTTC.

This clonotype was observed a few times. The V call is TRBV24-1, the J call TRBJ2-3; D not certain. The ends were cut back, 6 bases at V and 0 bases at J, with 12 bases in the middle. The CDR3 totals 15 residues. Germline CDR1 reads KGHDR; CDR2 reads SFDVKD. The CDR3: CATSRSISSTDTQYF. CDR3 nucleotide sequence: TGTGCCACCAGTCGAAGTATATCTAGCACAGATACGCAGTATTTT.

This chain connects TRBV20-1 to TRBJ2-5; D is unresolved. The J call is uncertain, as TRBJ2-7 better fits the DNA end. This CDR3 is built from 13 residues. The germline V gene encodes CDR1 DFQATT and CDR2 SNEGSKA (reference sequence). CDR3: CSARDLETYEQYF. The CDR3 DNA reads as TGCAGTGCTAGAGATTTGGAGACCTACGAGCAGTACTTC.

The genes are TRBV7-8 and TRBJ2-5, with D unresolved. The CDR3 contains 15 residues. V lost 4 bases and J 1 base, leaving 13 bases between the germline ends. In germline, CDR1 is SGHVS, CDR2 FQNEAQ. The CDR3 region is CASSSPRSGQETQYF. As DNA, the CDR3 is TGTGCCAGCAGCTCCCCGAGGTCCGGCCAAGAGACCCAGTACTTC.

This chain connects TRBV29-1 to TRBJ1-4, with 11 bases identical to TRBD1. Germline CDR1 is SQVTM and CDR2 is ANQGSEA. With 7 bases clipped from V and 7 bases from J, the junction kept 5 bases outside the gene matches. The CDR3 has 13 amino acids. The CDR3 sequence: CSGRTGGGEKLFF. The DNA for the CDR3 is TGCAGCGGCCGGACAGGGGGCGGTGAAAAACTGTTTTTT.

The V gene is TRBV18, the J gene TRBJ2-3; no clear D. This CDR3 is built from 16 residues. Trimming stripped 1 base from V and 0 bases from J, with 11 bases between. Germline CDR1 reads KGHSH; CDR2 reads LQKENI. The CDR3 spells CASSPQTATSTDTQYF. The CDR3 DNA follows: TGTGCCAGCTCACCACAAACAGCCACTAGCACAGATACGCAGTATTTT.

V is TRBV15 and J is TRBJ1-1; no clear D gene. Trimming removed 0 bases at V and 4 bases at J, with 6 bases between. Looked up from germline, CDR1 is LNHNV and CDR2 is YYDKDF (reference sequence). The CDR3 is 13 amino acids. The CDR3 DNA follows: TGTGCCACCAGCAGAGATTTTGCCACTGAAGCTTTCTTT. This sequence encodes CATSRDFATEAFF.

Remarks on this clonotype: One junction end disagrees with the germline gene, perhaps due to a read error. CDR3 DNA: TGCGTCAGCAGCCAAGATTTTACGGGCTCTGGCTATGGCTACACCTTC. It encodes CVSSQDFTGSGYGYTF. This chain uses TRBV4-1 with TRBJ1-2; no definite D call. Germline loops: CDR1 MGHRA, CDR2 YSYEKL. CDR3 length equals 16 residues.

V usage is TRBV29-1 and J usage is TRBJ2-2; the match to TRBD2 covers 10 bases. The germline V gene has CDR1 SQVTM and CDR2 ANQGSEA. Germline trimming cut 6 bases from V and 5 bases from J; bases unmatched to any gene: 6. This CDR3 has 14 residues. For the CDR3, the DNA is TGCAGCGTCCTAGCGGGAGAGGGGACCGGGGAGCTGTTTTTT. This gives the protein CSVLAGEGTGELFF.

This chain links TRBV28 with TRBJ2-2; a possible D gene is TRBD1 (6 bases). Per the germline V gene, CDR1 is MDHEN and CDR2 is SYDVKM. Trimming shortened V by 5 bases and J by 5 bases, and 9 bases separated the two germline ends. The CDR3 runs 13 residues. Written as DNA, the CDR3 is TGTGCCAGCAGTGGACAGAGAACCGGGGAGCTGTTTTTT. Protein product: CASSGQRTGELFF. The full variable domain, rest sourced from reference TRBV28 and TRBJ2-2, is DVKVTQSSRYLVKRTGEKVFLECVQDMDHENMFWYRQDPGLGLRLIYFSYDVKMKEKGDIPEGYSVSREKKERFSLILESASTNQTSMYLCASSGQRTGELFFGEGSRLTVL.